The source of this T cell receptor (beta chain) is a study of breast tumors, draining lymph nodes, adjacent tissues. As concerns this clonotype: Its specificity is not known.

Trimming left V 1 base short and J 1 base short, with 8 bases between. This CDR3 is built from 15 residues. In germline, CDR1 is LNHDA, CDR2 SQIVND (reference sequence). MiXCR was run by TCRdb on the multiplex PCR reads, yielding one entry per CDR3 protein. The data hold around 140,000 distinct CDR3 sequences, with more than 20% observed a single time. Axillary draining lymph nodes of breast cancer patients supplied the node samples. Study conclusions and caveats: Tumor TCR diversity was below lymph nodes but above nontumor tissue. Tumor T cell lymph node origin was a supported hypothesis, not proven.

Specimen: axillary lymph node tissue. The TCR comes from a female donor with breast cancer. Some clones in this sample may be carry-over from other donors' samples. This chain joins TRBV19 and TRBJ1-5, with D hard to call. The CDR3 is CASSIGARSNQPQHF. The CDR3 coding sequence is TGTGCCAGTAGTATAGGGGCGCGGAGCAATCAGCCCCAGCATTTT.